These 6 T cell receptor beta chains were all obtained from the same sample, sequenced in a study of human T cells and chemical hapten exposure (dated by TCRdb to the early 2020s). What this sample's time point label stands for: patch test 1, 2 weeks after DPC sensitization. Sample treatment or condition, as interpreted from the label and publication: therapeutic diphenylcyclopropenone sensitization with weekly scalp DPC. Libraries were prepared through RACE. Sequencing was performed on a NextSeq 500. The raw public reads went through TCRdb reprocessing: fastp at Q25, MiXCR clone calling, in-frame beta chains kept. Rows with a matching CDR3 protein are joined into one entry that keeps the most common DNA and genes. The sample table shows around 190,000 distinct CDR3 sequences, and 20% to 25% are seen once. The leading ten clones occupy approximately 6.7% of the sample. Sample: whole blood, taken in connection with sensitization to the hapten diphenylcyclopropenone (DPC). The receptor source for this set is a woman between 50 and 59 years old with alopecia areata. Some clones in this sample may be carry-over from other donors' samples.

The rearrangement uses TRBV3-1 and TRBJ1-1, with D possibly being TRBD1 (5 bases). The CDR3 has 14 amino acids. Trimming shortened V by 2 bases and J by 1 base, and 8 bases separated the two germline ends. CDR1 LGHDT and CDR2 YNNKEL come from the germline V gene (reference sequence). This CDR3 is CASSQSGQNTEAFF. The DNA for the CDR3 is TGTGCCAGCAGCCAATCCGGACAGAACACTGAAGCTTTCTTT.

The V and J genes are TRBV29-1 and TRBJ1-3, with unresolved D. Germline V gene data show CDR1 as SQVTM and CDR2 as ANQGSEA. With 4 bases removed from V and 2 bases from J, the gap between germline ends came to 15 bases. CDR3 length: 15 residues. The CDR3 sequence is CSVGLQRAAGNTIYF. CDR3 bases: TGCAGCGTTGGTCTTCAGAGGGCGGCTGGAAACACCATATATTTT.

The sample holds a few counts of this clonotype. The CDR3 loop reads CSASSEIDTQYF. The CDR3 DNA reads as TGCAGTGCTAGCTCCGAGATCGATACGCAGTATTTT. The chain joins TRBV20-1 to TRBJ2-3; D is unclear. The CDR3 covers 12 residues. V lost 3 bases and J 6 bases, leaving 10 bases between the germline ends. CDR1 and CDR2 from the germline V gene are DFQATT and SNEGSKA (reference sequence).

V usage is TRBV20-1 and J usage is TRBJ2-3, with 9 positions matching TRBD1. The J segment lost 1 base and the V segment lost 5 bases, leaving 10 bases of the junction unmatched. The CDR3 extends over 16 amino acids. CDR1 and CDR2 (germline): DFQATT, SNEGSKA (reference sequence). The CDR3 sequence: CSAASNRGRGTDTQYF. The CDR3 coding sequence is TGCAGTGCTGCCAGTAACAGGGGGCGCGGCACAGATACGCAGTATTTT.

J is TRBJ2-2 and V is TRBV11-3; a possible D gene is TRBD1 (5 bases). The CDR3 is 16 residues long. CDR1 and CDR2 from the germline V gene are SGHNT and YENEEA. V was clipped by 2 bases and J by 4 bases, with 14 bases between them. In DNA, the CDR3 is TGTGCCAGCAGCTTAAGGGGCCGAACCCGCACCGGGGAGCTGTTTTTT. This codes for CASSLRGRTRTGELFF.

V and J are TRBV15 and TRBJ2-4, with TRBD2 as a possible D gene (7 bases). The length of the CDR3 is 16 residues. The V end lost 5 bases, the J end lost 7 bases, and 21 bases lay between the germline ends. Per the germline V gene, CDR1 is LNHNV and CDR2 is YYDKDF (reference sequence). CDR3 amino acids: CATSPPRGGRSNIQYF. The CDR3 DNA sequence: TGTGCCACCAGCCCGCCGAGGGGGGGTCGTTCGAACATTCAGTACTTC. The whole variable domain, filled in from reference TRBV15 and TRBJ2-4, reads DAMVIQNPRYQVTQFGKPVTLSCSQTLNHNVMYWYQQKSSQAPKLLFHYYDKDFNNEADTPDNFQSRRPNTSFCFLDIRSPGLGDTAMYLCATSPPRGGRSNIQYFGAGTRLSVL.